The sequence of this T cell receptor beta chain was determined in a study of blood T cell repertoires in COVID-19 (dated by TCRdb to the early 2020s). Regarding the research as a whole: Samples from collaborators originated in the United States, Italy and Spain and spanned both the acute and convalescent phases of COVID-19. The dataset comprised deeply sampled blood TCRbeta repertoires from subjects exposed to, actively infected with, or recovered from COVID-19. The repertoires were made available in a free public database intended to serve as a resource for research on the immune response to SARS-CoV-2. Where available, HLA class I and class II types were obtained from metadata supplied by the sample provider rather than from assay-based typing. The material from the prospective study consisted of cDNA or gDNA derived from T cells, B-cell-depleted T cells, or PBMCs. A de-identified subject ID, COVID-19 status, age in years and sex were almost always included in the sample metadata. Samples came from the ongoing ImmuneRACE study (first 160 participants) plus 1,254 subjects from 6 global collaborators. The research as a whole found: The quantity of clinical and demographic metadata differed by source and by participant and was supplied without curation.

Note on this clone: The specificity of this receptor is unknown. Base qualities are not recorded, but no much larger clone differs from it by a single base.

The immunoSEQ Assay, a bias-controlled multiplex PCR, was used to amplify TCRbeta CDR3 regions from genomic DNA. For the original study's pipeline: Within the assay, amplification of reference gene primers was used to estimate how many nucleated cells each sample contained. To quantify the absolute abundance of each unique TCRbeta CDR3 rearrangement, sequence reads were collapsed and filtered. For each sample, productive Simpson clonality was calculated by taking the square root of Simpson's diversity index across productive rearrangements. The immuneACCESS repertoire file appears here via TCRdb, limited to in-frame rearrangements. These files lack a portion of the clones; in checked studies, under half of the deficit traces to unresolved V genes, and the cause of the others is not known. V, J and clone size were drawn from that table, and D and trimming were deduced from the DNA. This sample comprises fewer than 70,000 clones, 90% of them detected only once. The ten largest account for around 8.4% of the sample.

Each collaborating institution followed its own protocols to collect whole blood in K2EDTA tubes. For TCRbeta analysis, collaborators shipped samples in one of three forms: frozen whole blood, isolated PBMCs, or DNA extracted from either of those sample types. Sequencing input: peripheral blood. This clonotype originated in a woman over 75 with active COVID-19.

Read as DNA, the sequence is TGTGCCAGTAGTATCGACAGGAGCAATCAGCCCCAGCATTTT. It codes for CASSIDRSNQPQHF. The V and J segments used are TRBV19 and TRBJ1-5; tentative D gene TRBD1, with 6 bases matching. Including the terminal cysteine and phenylalanine, the CDR3 comprises 14 residues. The retained sequence is limited to the CDR3, 42 bases, with the frame set at the first base. V and J are truncated by 3 bases and 1 base respectively, leaving an intervening sequence of 7 bases. As encoded in the germline V gene (reference sequence), CDR1 is LNHDA while CDR2 is SQIVND. Full variable domain (CDR3 extended with the reference TRBV19 and TRBJ1-5 proteins): DGGITQSPKYLFRKEGQNVTLSCEQNLNHDAMYWYRQDPGQGLRLIYYSQIVNDFQKGDIAEGYSVSREKKESFPLTVTSAQKNPTAFYLCASSIDRSNQPQHFGDGTRLSIL.